What follows is one TCR beta chain and its context. Its antigen is not known. The data belong to a study of T cell responses to AZD1222 COVID-19 vaccine. CDR3 size: 15 residues. Per germline, CDR1 MNHEY and CDR2 SVGAGI. Trimming removed 6 bases at V and 3 bases at J, with 15 bases between. Study-wide findings and caveats: Compared with day 0, the breadth and depth of the Spike-specific TCR repertoire rose significantly after two doses of AZD1222. CD4 TCRs associated with vaccination spanned spike, dominating at 160-218 and 743-854. The sample set comprised mostly white British donors with more females, and clonal diversity was possibly underestimated. Seropositivity was recorded at baseline in only 6 or 7 AZD1222 recipients.

Assay used: immunoSEQ multiplex PCR; TCRdb lists only in-frame clones, some missing. The table includes about 150,000 clones, 90% detected once. The V call is TRBV6-5, the J call TRBJ1-5; possible D gene TRBD1, 6 bases. This receptor was taken from an adult in good health. The sample here was peripheral blood, taken on day 0 of AZD1222 vaccination. CDR3 in amino acids: CASRKDSTYNQPQHF. In nucleotides, the CDR3 is TGTGCCAGCAGGAAGGACAGCACCTACAATCAGCCCCAGCATTTT.